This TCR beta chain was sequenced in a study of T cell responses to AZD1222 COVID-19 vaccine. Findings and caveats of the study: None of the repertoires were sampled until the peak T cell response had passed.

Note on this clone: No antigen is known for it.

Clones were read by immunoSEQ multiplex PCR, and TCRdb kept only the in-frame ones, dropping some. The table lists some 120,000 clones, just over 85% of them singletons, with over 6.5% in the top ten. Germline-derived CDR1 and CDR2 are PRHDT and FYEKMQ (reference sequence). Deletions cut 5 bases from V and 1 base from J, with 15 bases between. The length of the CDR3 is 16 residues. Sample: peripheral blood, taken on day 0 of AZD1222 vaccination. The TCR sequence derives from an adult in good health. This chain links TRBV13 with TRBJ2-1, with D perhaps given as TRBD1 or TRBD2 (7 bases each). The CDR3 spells CASSPPGGGSYNEQFF. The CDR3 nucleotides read TGTGCCAGCAGCCCCCCAGGGGGAGGGTCCTACAATGAGCAGTTCTTC.